The 5 T cell receptor beta chains listed next were all sequenced from one sample in a study of tumor and adjacent non-tumor tissue in lung cancer. This sample's RNA came from whole unsorted tissue. Three rounds of nested PCR, following a modified ARM-PCR protocol, produced the TCRbeta library. In TCRdb, the multiplex PCR reads were re-called with MiXCR into one record per CDR3 protein. The profile shows some 80,000 distinct CDR3 sequences, 72% of them singletons. Material: lung tumor tissue. Receptors originate from a woman aged 35 to 49 with non-small cell lung cancer.

Concerning this clonotype: Given a much more abundant clone one base away, this may be a read error. The chain uses TRBV5-6 and TRBJ2-7; 8 bases agree with TRBD2. The CDR3 runs to 14 residues. V dropped 4 bases and J dropped 5; count of bases not matched to a gene: 8. CDR1 is SGHDT, CDR2 YYEEEE, per germline. CDR3 nucleotides: TGTGCCAGCAGCGTAAGACTAGCGAGAAACGAGCAGTACTTC. This encodes CASSVRLARNEQYF.

A note on this clonotype: One end of the junction varies from germline; a read error may be responsible. The rearrangement joins TRBV11-2 to TRBJ2-7, with D maybe TRBD1 (5 bases). The CDR3 covers 13 residues. Germline loops: CDR1 SGHAT, CDR2 FQNNGV. CDR3 coding DNA: TGTAGCAGCAGCCCGACAGACTCCTACGAGCGGTACTTC. It specifies CSSSPTDSYERYF.

This clonotype showed up just once. A much larger clone sits a single nucleotide away, making a read error possible. This chain links TRBV20-1 with TRBJ2-7; D is perhaps TRBD1 or TRBD2 (5 bases each). CDR3 size: 13 residues. From germline, CDR1 is DFQATT and CDR2 SNEGSKA (reference sequence). DNA of the CDR3: TGCAGCGCTACAGGTGGGGGCTCCTACGAGCAGTACTTC. Translating it yields CSATGGGSYEQYF.

Details on this clonotype: Because it lacks the conserved phenylalanine or tryptophan at the end, this CDR3 is likely a read error. The limits of the CDR3 on the DNA are not certain, so only TCRdb's listed CDR3 is given. The chain uses TRBV11-2 and TRBJ2-1; TRBD2 is taken as the D call from the table, unchecked against the DNA. Germline V CDR1 and CDR2: SGHAT, FQNNGV. The length of the CDR3 is 15 amino acids, counting both ends. This chain's CDR3 is CASSLGTSSYSEQFL.

This clonotype came up many times. The rearrangement links TRBV20-1 to TRBJ2-2; 8 nucleotides align to TRBD2. CDR3 length: 13 amino acids. With V trimmed by 5 bases and J by 8 bases, 7 bases remained unmatched. The germline CDR1 and CDR2 sequences are DFQATT and SNEGSKA (reference sequence). The CDR3 here is CSAPPASGGELFF. The CDR3 bases are TGCAGTGCTCCCCCCGCTAGCGGGGGGGAGCTGTTTTTT.